Sequencing of this T cell receptor (beta chain) was carried out in a study of shared clonotypes between healthy human individuals. The CDR3 has 17 amino acids. CDR1 and CDR2 from the germline V gene are MDHEN and SYDVKM. The V segment lost 2 bases and the J segment 12 bases; nucleotides outside the gene matches: 15. Here immunoSEQ multiplex PCR was the method, and the copy in TCRdb shows in-frame clones only, minus some. The sample includes about 1.1 million clones, roughly 80% of them seen just once. The rearrangement joins TRBV28 to TRBJ1-4; 10 bases agree with TRBD1. This clonotype originated in a man aged 18 to 29 in good health. Some clones in this sample may be carry-over from other donors' samples. Specimen: memory CD4+ T cells from PBMCs. Subset noted: CD45RA-negative fraction. CDR3 sequence: CASSLLGQGPRSRELFF. CDR3 nucleotide sequence: TGTGCCAGCAGTTTACTGGGACAGGGGCCGCGTAGTCGGGAACTGTTTTTT. The full variable domain, rest sourced from reference TRBV28 and TRBJ1-4, is DVKVTQSSRYLVKRTGEKVFLECVQDMDHENMFWYRQDPGLGLRLIYFSYDVKMKEKGDIPEGYSVSREKKERFSLILESASTNQTSMYLCASSLLGQGPRSRELFFGSGTQLSVL.